The rows below give T cell receptor beta chains drawn from one sample of a study of blood T cell repertoires in COVID-19. Generated by immunoSEQ multiplex PCR, the TCRdb table keeps only in-frame clones and is missing some. The sample has under 450,000 clones; 83% are singletons. Sequencing was carried out using PBMCs or T cells enriched from blood (not recorded which). The receptors originated from a woman between 45 and 60 years old who had recovered from COVID-19. Each CDR3 is given with its conserved first and last residue. D genes are given only for firm matches. Rows may omit the clone size; those that give it use once, few, many or a size class.

-	TRBV19	TRBJ2-7	TRBD1	CASSMNNAGTGFLSSYEQYF	TGTGCCAGTAGTATGAATAATGCCGGGACAGGGTTTTTGAGCTCCTACGAGCAGTACTTC
-	TRBV27	TRBJ1-3	-	CASGRNRVGNTIYF	TGTGCCAGCGGTCGAAACAGGGTTGGAAACACCATATATTTT
few	TRBV27	TRBJ1-5	-	CASSLKHPNQPQHF	TGTGCCAGCAGTTTGAAGCACCCAAATCAGCCCCAGCATTTT
-	TRBV4-3	TRBJ1-1	-	CASSQASGHWDTEAFF	TGCGCCAGCAGCCAAGCCAGCGGTCACTGGGACACTGAAGCTTTCTTT
-	TRBV7-2	TRBJ2-5	-	CASNPKERDETQYF	TGTGCCAGCAACCCGAAGGAGAGGGATGAGACCCAGTACTTC
-	TRBV18	TRBJ1-2	-	CASSPLVEGHGYTF	TGTGCCAGCTCACCACTGGTCGAGGGTCATGGCTACACCTTC
-	TRBV7-2	TRBJ2-2	TRBD2	CASSPSGGGSNTGELFF	TGTGCCAGCAGCCCCTCCGGGGGGGGTTCGAACACCGGGGAGCTGTTTTTT
-	TRBV9	TRBJ2-1	-	CASSVTASGRSYNEQFF	TGTGCCAGCAGCGTAACTGCGAGCGGTCGCTCCTACAATGAGCAGTTCTTC
once	TRBV7-8	TRBJ1-1	TRBD1	CASSLAGTVGTEAFF	TGTGCCAGCAGCTTAGCGGGGACAGTTGGCACTGAAGCTTTCTTT
-	TRBV9	TRBJ1-4	-	CASSVGGENNEKLFF	TGTGCCAGCAGCGTAGGGGGCGAGAATAATGAAAAACTGTTTTTT
few	TRBV7-9	TRBJ1-3	TRBD1	CAVDRAGNTIYF	TGTGCCGTGGACAGGGCTGGAAACACCATATATTTT
-	TRBV27	TRBJ2-3	-	CASSSRGVGGVPGSTQYF	TGTGCCAGCAGTTCCCGTGGCGTTGGCGGGGTTCCAGGGTCGACGCAGTATTTT
few	TRBV4-1	TRBJ1-6	-	CASSQAVLQVFNSPLHF	TGCGCCAGCAGCCAAGCTGTACTACAGGTTTTTAATTCACCCCTCCACTTT
few	TRBV7-9	TRBJ1-2	-	CASRGGSDYGYTF	TGTGCCAGCAGAGGGGGTTCTGACTATGGCTACACCTTC
-	TRBV5-1	TRBJ1-3	TRBD1	CASSLGTGGNTIYF	TGCGCCAGCAGCTTAGGGACAGGGGGAAACACCATATATTTT
-	TRBV5-6	TRBJ2-7	TRBD2	CASSLPPTSGTYEQYF	TGTGCCAGCAGCTTGCCCCCCACTAGCGGGACCTACGAGCAGTACTTC
-	TRBV7-2	TRBJ2-3	TRBD2	CASSFGGGGGTDTQYF	TGTGCCAGCAGCTTTGGCGGGGGAGGGGGCACAGATACGCAGTATTTT
-	TRBV18	TRBJ1-2	-	CASSPVPGESLYGYTF	TGTGCCAGCTCACCCGTCCCCGGGGAGAGTCTCTATGGCTACACCTTC
-	TRBV7-3	TRBJ2-5	TRBD2	CASSFEAGGPQTQYF	TGTGCCAGCAGCTTTGAGGCGGGAGGGCCGCAGACCCAGTACTTC
-	TRBV7-2	TRBJ1-3	TRBD1	CASSEGQARSGNTIYF	TGTGCCAGCAGCGAGGGACAGGCCCGCTCTGGAAACACCATATATTTT
-	TRBV13	TRBJ2-4	TRBD2	CASSPSSSGEWSRLPKNIQYF	TGTGCCAGCAGCCCTTCCAGCAGCGGGGAGTGGAGTCGGCTCCCCAAAAACATTCAGTACTTC
-	TRBV12-3/TRBV12-4	TRBJ1-5	-	CASSLGRGPQHF	TGTGCCAGCAGCCTCGGGCGGGGCCCCCAGCATTTT
-	TRBV5-1	TRBJ2-1	TRBD2	CASSLWTSGGSYNEQFF	TGCGCCAGCAGCTTGTGGACTAGCGGGGGATCCTACAATGAGCAGTTCTTC
-	TRBV9	TRBJ2-3	TRBD1	CASSAPGTGSTDTQYF	TGTGCCAGCAGCGCCCCCGGGACAGGGAGCACAGATACGCAGTATTTT
-	TRBV6-2/TRBV6-3	TRBJ1-5	TRBD1	CASSIARDRRVF	TGTGCCAGCAGCATAGCTCGGGACAGACGCGTTTTT
-	TRBV4-1	TRBJ1-4	-	CASSQAGDGEKLFF	TGCGCCAGCAGCCAAGCAGGGGATGGGGAAAAACTGTTTTTT
-	TRBV6-1	TRBJ1-6	-	CASSESLGGVSPLHF	TGTGCCAGCAGTGAATCCTTAGGGGGGGTTTCACCCCTCCACTTT
-	TRBV3-1/TRBV3-2	TRBJ2-3	-	CASSQDLASKDTQYF	TGTGCCAGCAGCCAAGATCTAGCGTCTAAAGATACGCAGTATTTT
-	TRBV27	TRBJ1-2	-	CASSLLGEGGYTF	TGTGCCAGCAGTTTATTAGGGGAGGGTGGCTACACCTTC
-	TRBV29-1	TRBJ1-3	-	CSVVVVAGNTIYF	TGCAGCGTTGTAGTGGTCGCTGGAAACACCATATATTTT
-	TRBV3-1/TRBV3-2	TRBJ1-1	-	CASSLRTQGMNTEAFF	TGTGCCAGCAGCCTGAGGACTCAGGGGATGAACACTGAAGCTTTCTTT
-	TRBV29-1	TRBJ1-2	TRBD1	CSVEGQPGQGYGYTF	TGCAGCGTTGAAGGTCAACCGGGACAGGGATATGGCTACACCTTC
-	TRBV29-1	TRBJ2-2	TRBD2	CSVGGAGTGELFF	TGCAGCGTTGGCGGAGCGGGGACCGGGGAGCTGTTTTTT
-	TRBV27	TRBJ1-4	TRBD1	CASSHRGFRANEKLFF	TGTGCCAGCAGTCACAGGGGATTTAGGGCTAATGAAAAACTGTTTTTT
-	TRBV7-6	TRBJ2-3	-	CASSHRAGSTDTQYF	TGTGCCAGCAGCCATAGGGCGGGAAGCACAGATACGCAGTATTTT
-	TRBV7-8	TRBJ1-4	-	CASSLTTGQHNEKLFF	TGTGCCAGCAGCTTAACCACCGGACAGCATAATGAAAAACTGTTTTTT
-	TRBV30	TRBJ1-4	-	CAWSVAGAKLFF	TGTGCCTGGAGTGTAGCAGGGGCGAAACTGTTTTTT
once	TRBV4-3	TRBJ1-6	-	CASSQVSGMNSPLHF	TGCGCCAGCAGCCAAGTCTCCGGGATGAATTCACCCCTCCACTTT
-	TRBV9	TRBJ2-3	-	CASSVTAGQSTDTQYF	TGTGCCAGCAGCGTTACGGCCGGACAGTCCACAGATACGCAGTATTTT
-	TRBV11-2	TRBJ1-1	-	CASRDTGHVNTEAFF	TGTGCCAGCAGGGACACTGGACACGTGAACACTGAAGCTTTCTTT
-	TRBV19	TRBJ2-1	-	CASSNSAGVIPHEQFF	TGTGCCAGTAGTAATTCGGCAGGGGTAATACCCCATGAGCAGTTCTTC
-	TRBV9	TRBJ2-1	-	CASSVDRAFGEQFF	TGTGCCAGCAGCGTAGATCGAGCGTTCGGTGAGCAGTTCTTC
-	TRBV3-1/TRBV3-2	TRBJ1-2	-	CASSQFRENGYTF	TGTGCCAGCAGCCAATTCAGGGAAAATGGCTACACCTTC
once	TRBV19	TRBJ2-3	TRBD2	CASSPGRAGADTQYF	TGTGCCAGTAGTCCCGGCAGAGCGGGGGCAGATACGCAGTATTTT
-	TRBV18	TRBJ1-2	-	CASSEGLSNGYTF	TGTGCCAGCTCGGAGGGCTTATCGAATGGCTACACCTTC
-	TRBV19	TRBJ1-4	-	CASSKTGLLNEKLFF	TGTGCCAGTAGTAAAACAGGGCTACTGAATGAAAAACTGTTTTTT
-	TRBV7-8	TRBJ2-2	-	CASSLRDTSVAGELFF	TGTGCCAGCAGCTTACGGGACACTAGCGTAGCCGGGGAGCTGTTTTTT
-	TRBV5-1	TRBJ1-2	TRBD1	CASSLAGGDYGYTF	TGCGCCAGCAGCTTGGCAGGGGGAGACTATGGCTACACCTTC
-	TRBV18	TRBJ1-2	TRBD1	CASSPTPGQDHRYGYTF	TGTGCCAGCTCACCGACTCCGGGACAGGACCATCGCTATGGCTACACCTTC
-	TRBV9	TRBJ1-4	-	CASSPGGPNEKLFF	TGTGCCAGCAGCCCGGGTGGCCCTAATGAAAAACTGTTTTTT
-	TRBV4-3	TRBJ1-2	-	CASSQGATYGYTF	TGCGCCAGCAGCCAAGGAGCTACCTATGGCTACACCTTC
-	TRBV11-2	TRBJ1-2	-	CASSLTDGDYGYTF	TGTGCCAGCAGCTTAACCGACGGGGACTATGGCTACACCTTC
-	TRBV30	TRBJ1-1	-	CAWSQGRVTEAFF	TGTGCCTGGAGTCAGGGAAGAGTCACTGAAGCTTTCTTT
-	TRBV7-8	TRBJ2-7	TRBD1	CASSFGTEYYEQYF	TGTGCCAGCAGCTTCGGGACAGAATACTACGAGCAGTACTTC
-	TRBV24-1	TRBJ1-3	-	CATSAGAGNTIYF	TGTGCCACCTCCGCAGGGGCTGGAAACACCATATATTTT
-	TRBV19	TRBJ1-3	-	CASSTPLTEPISGNTIYF	TGTGCCAGTAGTACCCCTCTGACAGAACCCATCTCTGGAAACACCATATATTTT
-	TRBV6-1	TRBJ2-2	-	CASSELFQGWTGELFF	TGTGCCAGCAGTGAACTCTTCCAGGGGTGGACCGGGGAGCTGTTTTTT
-	TRBV19	TRBJ2-7	TRBD1	CASSSGGDRVGEQYF	TGTGCCAGTAGTAGTGGGGGGGACAGGGTTGGCGAGCAGTACTTC
-	TRBV6-2/TRBV6-3	TRBJ1-1	TRBD1	CASSYFRQGKEAFF	TGTGCCAGCAGTTACTTTAGACAGGGGAAGGAAGCTTTCTTT
-	TRBV4-1	TRBJ2-1	TRBD2	CASSHLAGGYNEQFF	TGCGCCAGCAGCCACCTAGCGGGGGGCTACAATGAGCAGTTCTTC